The present T cell receptor beta chain was sequenced within a study of cytomegalovirus exposure and HLA in healthy donors. Study results and limitations: Most sequenced TCRs were rare (though some public TCRs occurred in many donors). A prior analysis recorded that most TCR beta V segments were productive about 87% or about 30% of the time. Later analysis showed most CMV-associated TCR beta chains appearing HLA-restricted.

CDR1 MNHEY and CDR2 SMNVEV come from the germline V gene (reference sequence). This CDR3 has 15 amino acids. V was cut by 3 bases and J by 1 base, with 12 bases left in between. As regards this clone: No antigen is known for it.

The PCR made use of 60 Vbeta and 13 Jbeta primers. TCRdb keeps only in-frame clones here, not all; method: immunoSEQ multiplex PCR. The sample lists 75,000 to 85,000 clones, roughly 80% occurring once. Input material: PBMCs. This sequence was found in a male donor in good health and CMV-seronegative. The V and J genes are TRBV27 and TRBJ1-1; possible D gene TRBD1, 6 bases. The CDR3 DNA reads as TGTGCCAGCAGTTTCTCGGACAGCAAGAACACTGAAGCTTTCTTT. Protein sequence: CASSFSDSKNTEAFF.